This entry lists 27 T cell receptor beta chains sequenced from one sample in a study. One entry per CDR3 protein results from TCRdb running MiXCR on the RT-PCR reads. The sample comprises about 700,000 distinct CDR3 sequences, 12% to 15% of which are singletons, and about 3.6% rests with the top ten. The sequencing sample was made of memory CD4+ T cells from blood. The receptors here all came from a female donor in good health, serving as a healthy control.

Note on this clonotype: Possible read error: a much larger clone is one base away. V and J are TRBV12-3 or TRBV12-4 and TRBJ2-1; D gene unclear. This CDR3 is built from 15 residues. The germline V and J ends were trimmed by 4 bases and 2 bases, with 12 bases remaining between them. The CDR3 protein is CASSSYRDPYNEQFF. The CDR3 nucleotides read TGTGCCAGCAGTTCATATAGGGATCCCTACAATGAGCAGTTCTTC.

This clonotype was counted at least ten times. CDR3 residues: CASSHSGNIQYF. In nucleotides, the CDR3 is TGTGCCAGCAGTCATTCGGGGAACATTCAGTACTTC. V gene TRBV6-1 combines with J gene TRBJ2-4; tentative D call: TRBD2 (5 bases). V gave up 5 bases and J gave up 7 bases, with 9 bases separating them. CDR3 length: 12 amino acids. Germline V gives CDR1 MNHNS, CDR2 SASEGT.

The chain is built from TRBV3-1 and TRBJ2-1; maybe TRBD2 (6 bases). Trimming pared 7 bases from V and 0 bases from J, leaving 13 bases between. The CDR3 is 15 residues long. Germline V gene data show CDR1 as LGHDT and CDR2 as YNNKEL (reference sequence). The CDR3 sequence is CASNLAGFSYNEQFF. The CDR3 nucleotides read TGTGCCAGCAACCTGGCGGGGTTCTCCTACAATGAGCAGTTCTTC.

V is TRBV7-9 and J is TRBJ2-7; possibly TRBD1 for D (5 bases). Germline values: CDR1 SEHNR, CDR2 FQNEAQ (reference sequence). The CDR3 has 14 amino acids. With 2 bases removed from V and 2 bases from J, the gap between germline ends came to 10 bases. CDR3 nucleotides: TGTGCCAGCAGCTTAAGTCAGGGCACCTACGAGCAGTACTTC. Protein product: CASSLSQGTYEQYF. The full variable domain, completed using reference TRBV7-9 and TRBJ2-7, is DTGVSQNPRHKITKRGQNVTFRCDPISEHNRLYWYRQTLGQGPEFLTYFQNEAQLEKSRLLSDRFSAERPKGSFSTLEIQRTEQGDSAMYLCASSLSQGTYEQYFGPGTRLTVT.

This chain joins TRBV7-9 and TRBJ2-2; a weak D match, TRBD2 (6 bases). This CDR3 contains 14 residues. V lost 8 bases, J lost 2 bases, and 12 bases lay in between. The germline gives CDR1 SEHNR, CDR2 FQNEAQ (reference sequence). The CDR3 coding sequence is TGTGCCAGCGCCCGGGGGACTAACACCGGGGAGCTGTTTTTT. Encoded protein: CASARGTNTGELFF.

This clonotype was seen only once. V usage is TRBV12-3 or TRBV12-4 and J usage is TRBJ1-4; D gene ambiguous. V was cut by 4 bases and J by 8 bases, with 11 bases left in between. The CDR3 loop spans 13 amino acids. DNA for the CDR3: TGTGCCAGCAGTTGGCAGGTGGGCGAAAAACTGTTTTTT. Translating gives CASSWQVGEKLFF.

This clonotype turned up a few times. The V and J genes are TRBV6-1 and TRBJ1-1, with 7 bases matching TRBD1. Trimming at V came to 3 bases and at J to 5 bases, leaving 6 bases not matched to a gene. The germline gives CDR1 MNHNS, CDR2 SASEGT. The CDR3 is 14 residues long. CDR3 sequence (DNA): TGTGCCAGCAGTGAGACAGGGATAAGGACTGAAGCTTTCTTT. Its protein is CASSETGIRTEAFF.

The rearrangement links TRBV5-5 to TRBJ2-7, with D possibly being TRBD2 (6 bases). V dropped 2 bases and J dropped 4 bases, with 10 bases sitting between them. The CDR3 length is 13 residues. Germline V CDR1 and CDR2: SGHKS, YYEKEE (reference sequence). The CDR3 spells CASSFGTFYEQYF. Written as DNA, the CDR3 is TGTGCCAGCAGCTTCGGGACTTTTTACGAGCAGTACTTC.

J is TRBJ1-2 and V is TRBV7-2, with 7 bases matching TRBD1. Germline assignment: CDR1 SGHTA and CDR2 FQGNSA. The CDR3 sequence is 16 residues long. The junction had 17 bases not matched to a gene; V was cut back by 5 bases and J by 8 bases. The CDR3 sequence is CASSPPFRSGGEGYTF. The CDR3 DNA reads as TGTGCCAGCAGCCCTCCCTTTAGGTCAGGGGGGGAGGGCTACACCTTC.

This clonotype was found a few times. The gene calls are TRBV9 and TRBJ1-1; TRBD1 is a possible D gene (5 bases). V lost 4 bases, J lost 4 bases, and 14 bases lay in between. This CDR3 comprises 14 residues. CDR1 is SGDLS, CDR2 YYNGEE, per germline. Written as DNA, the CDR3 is TGTGCCAGCAGCCCCGGGACCCAGAGCACTGAAGCTTTCTTT. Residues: CASSPGTQSTEAFF.

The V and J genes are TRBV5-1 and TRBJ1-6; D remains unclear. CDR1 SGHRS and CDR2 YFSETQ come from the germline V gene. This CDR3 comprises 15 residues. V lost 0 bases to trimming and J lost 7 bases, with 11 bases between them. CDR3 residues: CASSLGKFGNSPLHF. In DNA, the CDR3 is TGCGCCAGCAGCTTGGGTAAGTTTGGCAATTCACCCCTCCACTTT.

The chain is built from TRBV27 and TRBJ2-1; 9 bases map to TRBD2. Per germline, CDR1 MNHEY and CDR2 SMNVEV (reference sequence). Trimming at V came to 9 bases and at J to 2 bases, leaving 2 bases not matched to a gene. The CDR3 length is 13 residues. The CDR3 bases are TGTGCCAGACGACTAGCGGCCTACAATGAGCAGTTCTTC. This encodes CARRLAAYNEQFF.

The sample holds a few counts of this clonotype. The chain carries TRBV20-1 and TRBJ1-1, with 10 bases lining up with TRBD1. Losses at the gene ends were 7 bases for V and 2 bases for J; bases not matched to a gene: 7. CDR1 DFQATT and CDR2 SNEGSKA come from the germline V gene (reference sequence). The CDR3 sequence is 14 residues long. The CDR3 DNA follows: TGCAGTGTGACGTGGGACAGGGGAAACACTGAAGCTTTCTTT. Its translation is CSVTWDRGNTEAFF.

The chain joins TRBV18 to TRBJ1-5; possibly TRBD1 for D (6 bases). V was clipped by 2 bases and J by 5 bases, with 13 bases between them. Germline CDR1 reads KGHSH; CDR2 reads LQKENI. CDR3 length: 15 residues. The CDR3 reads CASSPDGDIYQPQHF. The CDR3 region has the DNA TGTGCCAGCTCACCAGACGGGGACATATATCAGCCCCAGCATTTT.

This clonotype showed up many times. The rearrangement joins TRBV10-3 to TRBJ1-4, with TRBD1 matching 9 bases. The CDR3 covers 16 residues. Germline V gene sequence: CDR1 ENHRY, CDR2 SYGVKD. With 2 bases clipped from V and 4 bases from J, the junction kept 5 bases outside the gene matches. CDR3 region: CAISEAGQGSNEKLFF. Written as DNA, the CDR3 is TGTGCCATCAGTGAGGCCGGACAGGGGAGTAATGAAAAACTGTTTTTT.

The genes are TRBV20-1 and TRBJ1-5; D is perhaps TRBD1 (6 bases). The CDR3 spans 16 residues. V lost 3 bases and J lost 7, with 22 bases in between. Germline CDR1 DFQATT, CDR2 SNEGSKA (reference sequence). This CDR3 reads CSASVGAPNGLQPQHF. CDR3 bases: TGCAGTGCTAGTGTGGGGGCTCCCAATGGTTTGCAGCCCCAGCATTTT.

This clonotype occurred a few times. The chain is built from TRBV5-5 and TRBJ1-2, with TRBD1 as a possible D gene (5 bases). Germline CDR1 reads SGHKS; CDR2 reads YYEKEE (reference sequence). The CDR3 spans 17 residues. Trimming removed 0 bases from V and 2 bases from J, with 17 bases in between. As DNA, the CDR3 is TGTGCCAGCAGCTTGGAAGACTGGGGCGTGGACAACTATGGCTACACCTTC. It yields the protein CASSLEDWGVDNYGYTF. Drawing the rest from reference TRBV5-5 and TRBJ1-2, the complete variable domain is DAGVTQSPTHLIKTRGQQVTLRCSPISGHKSVSWYQQVLGQGPQFIFQYYEKEERGRGNFPDRFSARQFPNYSSELNVNALLLGDSALYLCASSLEDWGVDNYGYTFGSGTRLTVV.

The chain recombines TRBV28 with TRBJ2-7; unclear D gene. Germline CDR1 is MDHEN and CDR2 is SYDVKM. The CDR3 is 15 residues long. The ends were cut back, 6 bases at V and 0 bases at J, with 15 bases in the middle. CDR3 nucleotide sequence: TGTGCCAGCAGCCGTCCCGGAAGCCTCTCCTACGAGCAGTACTTC. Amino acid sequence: CASSRPGSLSYEQYF. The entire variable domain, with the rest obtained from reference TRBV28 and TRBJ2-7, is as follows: DVKVTQSSRYLVKRTGEKVFLECVQDMDHENMFWYRQDPGLGLRLIYFSYDVKMKEKGDIPEGYSVSREKKERFSLILESASTNQTSMYLCASSRPGSLSYEQYFGPGTRLTVT.

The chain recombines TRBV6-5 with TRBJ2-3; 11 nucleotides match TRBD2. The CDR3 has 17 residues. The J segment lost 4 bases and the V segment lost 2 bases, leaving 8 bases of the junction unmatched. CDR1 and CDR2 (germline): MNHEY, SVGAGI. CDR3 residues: CASSYLKLAGASDTQYF. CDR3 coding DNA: TGTGCCAGCAGTTACCTGAAACTAGCGGGAGCATCAGATACGCAGTATTTT.

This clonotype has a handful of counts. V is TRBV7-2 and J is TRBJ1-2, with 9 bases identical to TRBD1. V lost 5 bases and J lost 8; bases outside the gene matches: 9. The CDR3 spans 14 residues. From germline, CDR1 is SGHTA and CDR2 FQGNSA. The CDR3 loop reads CASSREGTGKGYTF. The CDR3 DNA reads TGTGCCAGCAGCAGAGAAGGGACAGGGAAAGGCTACACCTTC.

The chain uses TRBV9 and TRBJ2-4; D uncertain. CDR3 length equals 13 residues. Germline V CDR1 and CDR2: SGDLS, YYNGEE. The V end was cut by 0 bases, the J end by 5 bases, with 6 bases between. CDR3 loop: CASSVGVQNIQYF. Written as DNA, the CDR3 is TGTGCCAGCAGCGTAGGGGTGCAAAACATTCAGTACTTC.

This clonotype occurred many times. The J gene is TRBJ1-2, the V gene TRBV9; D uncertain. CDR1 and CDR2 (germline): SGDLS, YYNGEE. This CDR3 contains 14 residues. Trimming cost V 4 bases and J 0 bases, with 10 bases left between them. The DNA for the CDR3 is TGTGCCAGCAGCCCCTCCGCAGCTAACTATGGCTACACCTTC. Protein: CASSPSAANYGYTF. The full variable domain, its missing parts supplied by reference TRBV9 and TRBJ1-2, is DSGVTQTPKHLITATGQRVTLRCSPRSGDLSVYWYQQSLDQGLQFLIQYYNGEERAKGNILERFSAQQFPDLHSELNLSSLELGDSALYFCASSPSAANYGYTFGSGTRLTVV.

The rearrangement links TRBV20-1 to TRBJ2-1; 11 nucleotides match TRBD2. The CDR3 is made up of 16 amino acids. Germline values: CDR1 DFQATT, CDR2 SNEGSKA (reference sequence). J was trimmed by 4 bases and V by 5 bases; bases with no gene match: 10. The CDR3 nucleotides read TGCAGTGCTCGCCTGACTAGCGGGGCGAGATACAATGAGCAGTTCTTC. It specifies CSARLTSGARYNEQFF.

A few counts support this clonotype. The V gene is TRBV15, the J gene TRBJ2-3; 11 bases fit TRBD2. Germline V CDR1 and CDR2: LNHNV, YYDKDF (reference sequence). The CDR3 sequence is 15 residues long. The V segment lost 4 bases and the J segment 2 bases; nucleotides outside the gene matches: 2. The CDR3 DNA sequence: TGTGCCACCAGCAATAGCGGGAGGGCCACAGATACGCAGTATTTT. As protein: CATSNSGRATDTQYF. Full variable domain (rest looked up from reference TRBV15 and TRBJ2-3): DAMVIQNPRYQVTQFGKPVTLSCSQTLNHNVMYWYQQKSSQAPKLLFHYYDKDFNNEADTPDNFQSRRPNTSFCFLDIRSPGLGDTAMYLCATSNSGRATDTQYFGPGTRLTVL.

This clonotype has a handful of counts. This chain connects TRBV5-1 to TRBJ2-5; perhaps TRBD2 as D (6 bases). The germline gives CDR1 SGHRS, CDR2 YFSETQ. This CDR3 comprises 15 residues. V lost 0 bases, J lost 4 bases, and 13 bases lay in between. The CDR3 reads CASSLGGGNRETQYF. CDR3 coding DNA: TGCGCCAGCAGCTTGGGAGGCGGGAATCGAGAGACCCAGTACTTC. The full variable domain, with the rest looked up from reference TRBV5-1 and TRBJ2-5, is KAGVTQTPRYLIKTRGQQVTLSCSPISGHRSVSWYQQTPGQGLQFLFEYFSETQRNKGNFPGRFSGRQFSNSRSEMNVSTLELGDSALYLCASSLGGGNRETQYFGPGTRLLVL.

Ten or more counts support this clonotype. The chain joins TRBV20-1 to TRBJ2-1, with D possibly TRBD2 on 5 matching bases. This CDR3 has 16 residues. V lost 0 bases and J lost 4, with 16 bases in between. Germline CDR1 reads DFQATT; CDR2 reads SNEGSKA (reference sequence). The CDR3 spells CSARDVIRGLYNEQFF. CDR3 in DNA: TGCAGTGCTAGAGACGTTATTCGTGGACTTTACAATGAGCAGTTCTTC.

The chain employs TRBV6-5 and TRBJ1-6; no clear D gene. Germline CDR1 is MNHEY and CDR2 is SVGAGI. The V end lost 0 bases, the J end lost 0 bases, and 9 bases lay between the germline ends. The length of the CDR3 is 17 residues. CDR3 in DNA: TGTGCCAGCAGTTACTCGACTCCCAGCTCCTATAATTCACCCCTCCACTTT. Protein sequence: CASSYSTPSSYNSPLHF.